The 26 T cell receptor beta chains below come from one sample, sequenced in a study of blood T cell repertoires in COVID-19. Only in-frame clones appear in the TCRdb table, and some are missing; sequencing was by immunoSEQ multiplex PCR. The data contain around 200,000 clones, around 84% of them singletons. Sequencing was performed on peripheral blood. These receptors were taken from a woman older than 75 with active or convalescent COVID-19.

This clone was detected only once. V usage is TRBV5-1 and J usage is TRBJ2-2, with D perhaps TRBD1 (6 bases). There are 15 residues in the CDR3. Trimming stripped 1 base from V and 7 bases from J, with 14 bases between. Germline V gene sequence: CDR1 SGHRS, CDR2 YFSETQ. CDR3 bases: TGCGCCAGCAGCTTGCAGGGGCAAAGCGGCGGGGAGCTGTTTTTT. As protein: CASSLQGQSGGELFF.

The J gene is TRBJ1-4, the V gene TRBV5-6; 8 bases fit TRBD1. The CDR3 length is 15 residues. With 2 bases clipped from V and 4 bases from J, the junction kept 4 bases outside the gene matches. Per germline, CDR1 SGHDT and CDR2 YYEEEE. Here the CDR3 reads CASSFTGGGNEKLFF. In nucleotides, the CDR3 is TGTGCCAGCAGCTTCACAGGGGGAGGTAATGAAAAACTGTTTTTT.

This clone was found once. The gene calls are TRBV20-1 and TRBJ2-3; 7 bases line up with TRBD2. The CDR3 is 15 amino acids. In germline, CDR1 is DFQATT, CDR2 SNEGSKA (reference sequence). V gave up 3 bases and J gave up 1 base; unmatched junction bases: 7. The CDR3 nucleotides are TGCAGTGCTAGTGTAAGGACTAGGGGCACAGATACGCAGTATTTT. This codes for CSASVRTRGTDTQYF.

The rearrangement links TRBV5-1 to TRBJ2-5, with 7 bases that match TRBD2. Germline trimming cut 0 bases from V and 7 bases from J; bases unmatched to any gene: 6. This CDR3 spans 14 amino acids. Germline CDR1 and CDR2: SGHRS and YFSETQ. This CDR3 is CASSLVSGEGTQYF. CDR3 nucleotide sequence: TGCGCCAGCAGCTTGGTTTCGGGGGAGGGGACCCAGTACTTC.

This rearrangement joins TRBV11-2 to TRBJ2-7; 7 nucleotides agree with TRBD2. Looked up from germline, CDR1 is SGHAT and CDR2 is FQNNGV. CDR3 length equals 14 residues. Losses at the gene ends were 3 bases for V and 8 bases for J; bases not matched to a gene: 10. DNA of the CDR3: TGTGCCAGCAGCTTGGGAGGGAGTCAGTTCAAGCAGTACTTC. As protein: CASSLGGSQFKQYF.

This clone was counted between two and nine times. The chain joins TRBV7-8 to TRBJ1-3; possibly TRBD1 for D (6 bases). The CDR3 is 18 amino acids. CDR1 SGHVS and CDR2 FQNEAQ come from the germline V gene. The V end lost 0 bases, the J end lost 4 bases, and 19 bases lay between the germline ends. The CDR3 DNA follows: TGTGCCAGCAGCTTAGCGCACGGAAAAACAGGGTTCGGAAACACCATATATTTT. Amino acid sequence: CASSLAHGKTGFGNTIYF.

The J gene is TRBJ2-3, the V gene TRBV7-2, with 9 bases identical to TRBD2. CDR3 length: 14 residues. CDR1 and CDR2 from the germline V gene are SGHTA and FQGNSA. V shed 8 bases, J shed 2 bases, and the junction held 5 bases outside the gene matches. CDR3 DNA sequence: TGTGCCAGCCGCGCGGGGGGGGACACAGATACGCAGTATTTT. Its translation is CASRAGGDTDTQYF. The full variable domain, in which reference TRBV7-2 and TRBJ2-3 provide the parts outside the CDR3, is GAGVSQSPSNKVTEKGKDVELRCDPISGHTALYWYRQSLGQGLEFLIYFQGNSAPDKSGLPSDRFSAERTGGSVSTLTIQRTQQEDSAVYLCASRAGGDTDTQYFGPGTRLTVL.

The chain is built from TRBV3-1 (or the pseudogene TRBV3-2) and TRBJ2-5; 7 bases are a match to TRBD1. With V trimmed by 4 bases and J by 0 bases, 8 bases remained unmatched. Germline V CDR1 and CDR2: LGHDT, YNNKEL (reference sequence). The CDR3 length is 16 residues. Written as DNA, the CDR3 is TGTGCCAGCAGCCGAGTCGACCAGGGGGACCAAGAGACCCAGTACTTC. Translation gives CASSRVDQGDQETQYF.

V and J are TRBV19 and TRBJ2-3; D may be TRBD1 (5 bases). The CDR3 totals 14 residues. The V end lost 5 bases, the J end lost 2 bases, and 11 bases lay between the germline ends. CDR1 and CDR2 (germline): LNHDA, SQIVND (reference sequence). CDR3 DNA: TGTGCCAGTAGTGTGCAGGGCAACACAGATACGCAGTATTTT. Its translation: CASSVQGNTDTQYF. Drawing the rest from reference TRBV19 and TRBJ2-3, the complete variable domain is DGGITQSPKYLFRKEGQNVTLSCEQNLNHDAMYWYRQDPGQGLRLIYYSQIVNDFQKGDIAEGYSVSREKKESFPLTVTSAQKNPTAFYLCASSVQGNTDTQYFGPGTRLTVL.

This clone was counted a single time. CDR3 residues: CASRGAGFGSGYEQYF. CDR3 bases: TGTGCCAGCAGGGGAGCGGGGTTTGGGTCAGGCTACGAGCAGTACTTC. The chain links TRBV28 to TRBJ2-7; 7 nucleotides line up with TRBD2. Trimming removed 6 bases from V and 3 bases from J; junction bases left unmatched: 14. Germline V lookup: CDR1 MDHEN, CDR2 SYDVKM. This CDR3 has 16 residues.

This clone has just a few counts. This chain links TRBV20-1 with TRBJ1-5, with 7 bases lining up with TRBD1. Germline CDR1 is DFQATT and CDR2 is SNEGSKA (reference sequence). There are 15 residues in the CDR3. After removal of 3 bases from V and 7 bases from J, the junction contained 12 bases not matched to a gene. The CDR3 DNA reads as TGCAGTGCTAGTTCATGGAACAGGGGAGGACAGCCCCAGCATTTT. Protein product: CSASSWNRGGQPQHF.

The V call is TRBV29-1, the J call TRBJ1-1; tentatively, D is TRBD1 (6 bases). V lost 7 bases, J lost 2 bases, and 14 bases lay in between. Germline V CDR1 and CDR2: SQVTM, ANQGSEA. CDR3 size: 13 residues. CDR3 DNA: TGCAGCGGTCGACAGGAGCCTAACACTGAAGCTTTCTTT. This encodes CSGRQEPNTEAFF.

The chain employs TRBV6-5 and TRBJ2-1, with 8 bases matching TRBD2. Germline V gene lookup returns CDR1 MNHEY and CDR2 SVGAGI. With V trimmed by 7 bases and J by 6 bases, 11 bases remained unmatched. The CDR3 is 15 residues long. This chain's CDR3 is CASTTGGFSPNEQFF. The CDR3 nucleotides read TGTGCCAGCACGACGGGAGGGTTTTCTCCCAATGAGCAGTTCTTC.

The rearrangement uses TRBV2 and TRBJ2-7, with a tentative D call TRBD2 (5 bases). Trimming stripped 7 bases from V and 12 bases from J, with 13 bases between. Germline-derived CDR1 and CDR2 are SNHLY and FYNNEI. This CDR3 has 10 amino acids. The CDR3 sequence: CASKSTDWYF. The CDR3 DNA reads as TGTGCCAGCAAGTCCACGGACTGGTACTTC.

For this clone: The junction departs from the called germline gene at one end, perhaps through a read error. This chain links TRBV18 with TRBJ1-5; D may be TRBD1 (5 bases). In germline, CDR1 is KGHSH, CDR2 LQKENI. The CDR3 spans 13 residues. The CDR3 loop is CASSPLGGQPQHF. The DNA of the CDR3 is TGTGCCAGCTCCCCACTGGGGGGTCAGCCCCAGCATTTT.

This clone was seen a single time. The gene calls are TRBV7-2 and TRBJ2-2; 8 bases are a match to TRBD1. The CDR3 runs to 15 residues. Looked up from germline, CDR1 is SGHTA and CDR2 is FQGNSA. Germline trimming cut 6 bases from V and 5 bases from J; bases unmatched to any gene: 8. The CDR3 DNA follows: TGTGCCAGCAGAACAGGGGGGCCGGGAACCGGGGAGCTGTTTTTT. Translation gives CASRTGGPGTGELFF.

This chain uses TRBV7-9 with TRBJ1-1, with D perhaps TRBD1 (5 bases). Germline lookup yields CDR1 SEHNR and CDR2 FQNEAQ (reference sequence). CDR3 length: 13 amino acids. The ends were cut back, 7 bases at V and 4 bases at J, with 13 bases in the middle. CDR3: CASTLPQGTEAFF. CDR3 sequence (DNA): TGTGCCAGCACCTTGCCCCAGGGCACTGAAGCTTTCTTT.

The chain is built from TRBV10-1 and TRBJ1-5, with D possibly being TRBD1 (6 bases). Trimming took 6 bases from V and 1 from J, leaving 13 bases between them. The CDR3 loop spans 15 amino acids. The germline V gene encodes CDR1 WNHNN and CDR2 SYGVQD (reference sequence). The CDR3 is CASRGTGPSNQPQHF. The CDR3 DNA sequence: TGCGCCAGCAGGGGCACAGGGCCCAGCAATCAGCCCCAGCATTTT.

J is TRBJ2-2 and V is TRBV7-2, with no clear D. There are 13 residues in the CDR3. Per the germline V gene, CDR1 is SGHTA and CDR2 is FQGNSA. Between the trimmed V and J ends, which lost 4 bases and 2 bases, there was a span of 5 bases. The CDR3 DNA follows: TGTGCCAGCAGCTCAAAAAACACCGGGGAGCTGTTTTTT. It specifies CASSSKNTGELFF. Supplemented by reference TRBV7-2 and TRBJ2-2, the full variable domain reads GAGVSQSPSNKVTEKGKDVELRCDPISGHTALYWYRQSLGQGLEFLIYFQGNSAPDKSGLPSDRFSAERTGGSVSTLTIQRTQQEDSAVYLCASSSKNTGELFFGEGSRLTVL.

The chain combines TRBV7-3 with TRBJ2-2; 10 bases align to TRBD1. The CDR3 spans 19 residues. CDR1 and CDR2 from the germline V gene are SGHTA and FQGTGA. V was clipped by 1 base and J by 6 bases; unmatched bases: 14. Here the CDR3 reads CASSLKGAGTGAIAGELFF. The CDR3 bases are TGTGCCAGCAGCTTAAAAGGAGCCGGGACAGGGGCCATAGCCGGGGAGCTGTTTTTT. The full variable domain, completed using reference TRBV7-3 and TRBJ2-2, is GAGVSQTPSNKVTEKGKYVELRCDPISGHTALYWYRQSLGQGPEFLIYFQGTGAADDSGLPNDRFFAVRPEGSVSTLKIQRTERGDSAVYLCASSLKGAGTGAIAGELFFGEGSRLTVL.

The chain has TRBV19 and TRBJ2-1; 9 nucleotides match TRBD2. Germline V lookup: CDR1 LNHDA, CDR2 SQIVND (reference sequence). This CDR3 contains 18 residues. Trimming took 2 bases from V and 0 from J; bases not matched to a gene: 8. This chain's CDR3 is CASSILAGSTYSYNEQFF. For the CDR3, the DNA is TGTGCCAGTAGTATACTAGCGGGGTCAACCTACTCCTACAATGAGCAGTTCTTC.

V is TRBV7-3 and J is TRBJ1-2; no definite D call. Germline loops: CDR1 SGHTA, CDR2 FQGTGA. CDR3 length: 12 residues. Between the trimmed V and J ends, which lost 1 base and 6 bases, there was a span of 6 bases. DNA of the CDR3: TGTGCCAGCAGCTTAAGAGGGAATGGCTACACCTTC. Translated, it gives CASSLRGNGYTF.

The V and J genes are TRBV18 and TRBJ2-3; D remains unclear. Germline assignment: CDR1 KGHSH and CDR2 LQKENI. The V and J ends lost 1 base and 3 bases respectively, with 11 bases between them. The CDR3 covers 15 residues. This CDR3 reads CASSPQSLRTDTQYF. Written as DNA, the CDR3 is TGTGCCAGCTCACCACAGTCACTGCGAACAGATACGCAGTATTTT.

The chain joins TRBV30 to TRBJ2-5, with a possible D match to TRBD2 (6 bases). The CDR3 loop spans 14 amino acids. The germline V gene has CDR1 GTSNPN and CDR2 SVGIG (reference sequence). V lost 3 bases and J 1 base, leaving 12 bases between the germline ends. For the CDR3, the DNA is TGTGCCTGGAGCCTCACGGGGGTCCAAGAGACCCAGTACTTC. It is translated as CAWSLTGVQETQYF.

This clone has a single count. J is TRBJ2-3 and V is TRBV10-3; a possible D gene is TRBD1 (7 bases). Trimming took 2 bases from V and 3 from J, leaving 12 bases between them. The CDR3 length is 15 residues. Germline CDR1 and CDR2: ENHRY and SYGVKD. CDR3 sequence: CAISEGGGQTDTQYF. DNA for the CDR3: TGTGCCATCAGTGAGGGAGGGGGCCAGACAGATACGCAGTATTTT.

The chain joins TRBV28 to TRBJ2-1; TRBD1 matches 9 bases. V shed 3 bases, J shed 9 bases, and the junction held 9 bases outside the gene matches. Germline-derived CDR1 and CDR2 are MDHEN and SYDVKM. The CDR3 consists of 15 residues. The CDR3 spells CASSFGDRVFLEQFF. The CDR3 DNA follows: TGTGCCAGCAGTTTCGGGGACAGGGTTTTTCTTGAGCAGTTCTTC.